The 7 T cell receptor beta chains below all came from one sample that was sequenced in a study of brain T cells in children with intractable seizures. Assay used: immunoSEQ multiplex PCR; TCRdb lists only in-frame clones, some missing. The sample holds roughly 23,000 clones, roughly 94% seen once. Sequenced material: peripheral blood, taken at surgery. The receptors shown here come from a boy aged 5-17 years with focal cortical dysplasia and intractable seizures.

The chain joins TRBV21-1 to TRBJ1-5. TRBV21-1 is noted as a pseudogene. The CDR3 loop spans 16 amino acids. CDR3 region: CASSKASGVRNQPQHF. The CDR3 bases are TGTGCCAGCAGCAAAGCCTCCGGGGTGCGCAATCAGCCCCAGCATTTT.

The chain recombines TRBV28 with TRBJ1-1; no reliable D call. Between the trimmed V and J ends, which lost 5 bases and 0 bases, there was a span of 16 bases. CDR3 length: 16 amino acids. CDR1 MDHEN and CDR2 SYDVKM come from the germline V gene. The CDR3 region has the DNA TGTGCCAGCAGTCCCCATACTGGAGCAGTGAACACTGAAGCTTTCTTT. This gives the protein CASSPHTGAVNTEAFF. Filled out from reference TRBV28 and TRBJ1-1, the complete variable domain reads DVKVTQSSRYLVKRTGEKVFLECVQDMDHENMFWYRQDPGLGLRLIYFSYDVKMKEKGDIPEGYSVSREKKERFSLILESASTNQTSMYLCASSPHTGAVNTEAFFGQGTRLTVV.

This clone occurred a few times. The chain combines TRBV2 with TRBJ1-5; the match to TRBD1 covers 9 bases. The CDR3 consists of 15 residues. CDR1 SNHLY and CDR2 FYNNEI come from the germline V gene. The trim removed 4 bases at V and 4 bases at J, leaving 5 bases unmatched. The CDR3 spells CASSGGDRVNQPQHF. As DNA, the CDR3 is TGTGCCAGCAGTGGAGGGGACAGGGTAAATCAGCCCCAGCATTTT. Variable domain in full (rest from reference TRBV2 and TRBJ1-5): EPEVTQTPSHQVTQMGQEVILRCVPISNHLYFYWYRQILGQKVEFLVSFYNNEISEKSEIFDDQFSVERPDGSNFTLKIRSTKLEDSAMYFCASSGGDRVNQPQHFGDGTRLSIL.

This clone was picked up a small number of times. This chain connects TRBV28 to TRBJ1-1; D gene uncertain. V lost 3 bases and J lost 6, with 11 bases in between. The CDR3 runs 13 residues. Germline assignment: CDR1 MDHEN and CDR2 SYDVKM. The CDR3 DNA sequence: TGTGCCAGCAGTTTCCCCGGCCGGTCTGAAGCTTTCTTT. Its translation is CASSFPGRSEAFF.

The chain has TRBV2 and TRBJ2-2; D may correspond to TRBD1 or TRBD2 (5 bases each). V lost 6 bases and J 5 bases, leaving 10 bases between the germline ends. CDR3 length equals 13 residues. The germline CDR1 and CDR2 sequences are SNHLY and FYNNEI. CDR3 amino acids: CASRGVETGELFF. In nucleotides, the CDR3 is TGTGCCAGCAGGGGGGTGGAAACCGGGGAGCTGTTTTTT.

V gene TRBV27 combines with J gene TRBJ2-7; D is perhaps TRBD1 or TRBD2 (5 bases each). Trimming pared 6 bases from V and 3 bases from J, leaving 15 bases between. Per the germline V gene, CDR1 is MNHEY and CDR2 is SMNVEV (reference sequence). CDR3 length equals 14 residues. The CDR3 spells CASRLGTGLYEQYV. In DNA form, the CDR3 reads TGTGCCAGCAGGCTAGGGACCGGCCTCTACGAGCAGTACGTC.

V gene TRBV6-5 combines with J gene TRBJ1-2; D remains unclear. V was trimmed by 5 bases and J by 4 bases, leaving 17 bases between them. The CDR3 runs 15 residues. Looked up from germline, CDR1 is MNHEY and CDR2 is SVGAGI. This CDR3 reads CASSPWIGSGYGYTF. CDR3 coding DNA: TGTGCCAGCAGTCCTTGGATCGGTAGCGGCTATGGCTACACCTTC.